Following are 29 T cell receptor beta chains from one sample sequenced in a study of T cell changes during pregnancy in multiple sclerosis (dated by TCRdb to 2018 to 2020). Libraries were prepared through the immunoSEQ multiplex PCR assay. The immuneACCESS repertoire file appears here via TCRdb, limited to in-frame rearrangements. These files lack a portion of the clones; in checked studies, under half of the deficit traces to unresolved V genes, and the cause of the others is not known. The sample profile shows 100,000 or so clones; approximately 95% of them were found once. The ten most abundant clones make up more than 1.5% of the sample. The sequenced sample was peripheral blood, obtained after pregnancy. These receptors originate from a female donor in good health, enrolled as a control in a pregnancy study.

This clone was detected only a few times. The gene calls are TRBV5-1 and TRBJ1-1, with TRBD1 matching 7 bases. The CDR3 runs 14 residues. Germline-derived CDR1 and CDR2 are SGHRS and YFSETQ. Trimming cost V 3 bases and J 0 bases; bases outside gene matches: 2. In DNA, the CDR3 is TGCGCCAGCAGCTCGGACAGGATGAACACTGAAGCTTTCTTT. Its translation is CASSSDRMNTEAFF.

In nucleotides, the CDR3 is TGTGCCAGCAGGGGACAGTGGAACACTGAAGCTTTCTTT. This codes for CASRGQWNTEAFF. The chain links TRBV2 to TRBJ1-1; 7 positions match TRBD1. This CDR3 region has 13 residues. The V segment lost 6 bases and the J segment 1 base; nucleotides outside the gene matches: 2. The V gene's germline CDR1 is SNHLY and CDR2 FYNNEI.

In DNA form, the CDR3 reads TGTGCCAGCAGCTACCCAGGAGGGGGCGTGGGGTACGAGCAGTACTTC. Amino acids: CASSYPGGGVGYEQYF. The genes are TRBV7-9 and TRBJ2-7; possible D gene TRBD1, 7 bases. V shed 4 bases and J shed 4 bases, with 20 bases lying between them. Germline values: CDR1 SEHNR, CDR2 FQNEAQ (reference sequence). The CDR3 runs to 16 residues.

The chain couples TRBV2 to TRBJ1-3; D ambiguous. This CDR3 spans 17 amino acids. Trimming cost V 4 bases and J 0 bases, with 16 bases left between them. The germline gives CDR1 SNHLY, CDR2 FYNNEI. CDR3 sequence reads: CASSAAPGSDSGNTIYF. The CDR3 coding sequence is TGTGCCAGCAGTGCGGCCCCGGGGTCAGACTCTGGAAACACCATATATTTT.

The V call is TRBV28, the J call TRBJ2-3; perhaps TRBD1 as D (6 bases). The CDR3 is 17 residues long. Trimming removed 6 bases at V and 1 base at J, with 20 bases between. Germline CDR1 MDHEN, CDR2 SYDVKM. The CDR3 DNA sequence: TGTGCCAGCAGCTTTCCAATCACAGGGACCCGCACAGATACGCAGTATTTT. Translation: CASSFPITGTRTDTQYF. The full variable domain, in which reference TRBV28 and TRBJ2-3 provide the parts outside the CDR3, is DVKVTQSSRYLVKRTGEKVFLECVQDMDHENMFWYRQDPGLGLRLIYFSYDVKMKEKGDIPEGYSVSREKKERFSLILESASTNQTSMYLCASSFPITGTRTDTQYFGPGTRLTVL.

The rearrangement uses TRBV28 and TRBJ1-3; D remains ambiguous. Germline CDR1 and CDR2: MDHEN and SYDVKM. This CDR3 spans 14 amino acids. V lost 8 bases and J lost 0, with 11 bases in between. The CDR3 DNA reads TGTGCCAGCGGCTCCCTGTTCTCTGGAAACACCATATATTTT. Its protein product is CASGSLFSGNTIYF.

CDR3 sequence (DNA): TGTGCCAGCAGCCCGAGGGCGAAAGGGTCCTACGAGCAGTACTTC. It yields the protein CASSPRAKGSYEQYF. V usage is TRBV28 and J usage is TRBJ2-7; perhaps TRBD2 as D (5 bases). Trimming left V 6 bases short and J 1 base short, with 16 bases between. The CDR3 runs to 15 residues. Germline CDR1 MDHEN, CDR2 SYDVKM.

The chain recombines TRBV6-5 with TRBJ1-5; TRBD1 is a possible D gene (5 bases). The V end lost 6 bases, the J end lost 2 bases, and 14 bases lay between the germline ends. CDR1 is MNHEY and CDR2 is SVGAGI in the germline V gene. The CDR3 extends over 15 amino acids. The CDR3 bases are TGTGCCAGCAGACCCGGGGGGGAACGCAATCAGCCCCAGCATTTT. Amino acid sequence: CASRPGGERNQPQHF.

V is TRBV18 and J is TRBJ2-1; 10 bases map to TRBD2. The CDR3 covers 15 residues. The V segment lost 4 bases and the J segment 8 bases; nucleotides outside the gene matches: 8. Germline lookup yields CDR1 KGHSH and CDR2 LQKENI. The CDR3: CASSLLAGETHEQFF. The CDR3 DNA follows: TGTGCCAGCTCACTCCTAGCGGGAGAGACCCATGAGCAGTTCTTC.

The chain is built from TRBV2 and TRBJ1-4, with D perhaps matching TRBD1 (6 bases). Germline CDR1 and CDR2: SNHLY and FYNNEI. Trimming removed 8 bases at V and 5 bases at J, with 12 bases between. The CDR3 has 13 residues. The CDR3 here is CASHGQKNEKLFF. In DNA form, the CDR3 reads TGTGCCAGCCACGGACAGAAAAATGAAAAACTGTTTTTT.

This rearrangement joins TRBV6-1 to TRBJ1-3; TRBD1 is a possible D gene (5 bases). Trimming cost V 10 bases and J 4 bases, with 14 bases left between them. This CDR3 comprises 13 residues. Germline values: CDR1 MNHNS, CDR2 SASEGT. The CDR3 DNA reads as TGTGCCATCACCTTATGGGGCGGAAACACCATATATTTT. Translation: CAITLWGGNTIYF.

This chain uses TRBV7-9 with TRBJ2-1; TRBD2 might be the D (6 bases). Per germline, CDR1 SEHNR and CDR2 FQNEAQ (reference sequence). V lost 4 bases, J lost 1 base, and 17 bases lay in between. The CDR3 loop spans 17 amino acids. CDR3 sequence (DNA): TGTGCCAGCAGCTCGGGGTCGGGAGCTAAGTCCTACAATGAGCAGTTCTTC. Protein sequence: CASSSGSGAKSYNEQFF.

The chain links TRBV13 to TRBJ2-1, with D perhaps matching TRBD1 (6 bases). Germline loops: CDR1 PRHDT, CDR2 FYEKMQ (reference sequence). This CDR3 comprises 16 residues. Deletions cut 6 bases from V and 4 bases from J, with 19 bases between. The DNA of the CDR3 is TGTGCCAGCAGTCCCACCTCCGGGACACATTACAATGAGCAGTTCTTC. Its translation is CASSPTSGTHYNEQFF.

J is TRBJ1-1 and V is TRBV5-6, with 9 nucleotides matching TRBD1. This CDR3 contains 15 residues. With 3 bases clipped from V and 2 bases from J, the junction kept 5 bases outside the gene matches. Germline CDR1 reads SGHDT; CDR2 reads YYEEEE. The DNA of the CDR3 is TGTGCCAGCAGCTCCTCGGGACAGGGTAACACTGAAGCTTTCTTT. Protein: CASSSSGQGNTEAFF.

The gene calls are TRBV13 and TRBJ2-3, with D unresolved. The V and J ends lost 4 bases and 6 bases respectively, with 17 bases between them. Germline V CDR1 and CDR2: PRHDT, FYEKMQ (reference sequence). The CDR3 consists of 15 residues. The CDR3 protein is CASSSLARLLDTQYF. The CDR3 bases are TGTGCCAGCAGCTCGCTTGCCCGACTGTTGGATACGCAGTATTTT.

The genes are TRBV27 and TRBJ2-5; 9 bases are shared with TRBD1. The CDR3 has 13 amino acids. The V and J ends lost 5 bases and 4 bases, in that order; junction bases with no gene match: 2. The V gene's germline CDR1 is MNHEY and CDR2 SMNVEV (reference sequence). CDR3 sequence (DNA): TGTGCCAGCAGTAGGACAGGGGTAGAGACCCAGTACTTC. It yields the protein CASSRTGVETQYF.

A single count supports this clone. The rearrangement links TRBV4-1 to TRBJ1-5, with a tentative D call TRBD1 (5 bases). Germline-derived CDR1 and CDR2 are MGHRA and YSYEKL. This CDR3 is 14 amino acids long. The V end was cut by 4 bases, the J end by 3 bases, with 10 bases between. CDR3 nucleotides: TGCGCCAGCAGCCTGACAGAGGCCAATCAGCCCCAGCATTTT. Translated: CASSLTEANQPQHF.

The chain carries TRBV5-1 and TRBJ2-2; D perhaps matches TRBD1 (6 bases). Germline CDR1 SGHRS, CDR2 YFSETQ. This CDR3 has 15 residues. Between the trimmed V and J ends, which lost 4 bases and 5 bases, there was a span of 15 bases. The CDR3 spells CASSRDNLGTGELFF. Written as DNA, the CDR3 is TGCGCCAGCAGCCGGGACAACCTGGGGACCGGGGAGCTGTTTTTT.

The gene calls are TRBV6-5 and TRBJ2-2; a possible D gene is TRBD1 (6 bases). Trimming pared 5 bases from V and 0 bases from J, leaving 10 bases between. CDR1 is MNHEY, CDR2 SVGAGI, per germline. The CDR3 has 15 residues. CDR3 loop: CASSTTGSNTGELFF. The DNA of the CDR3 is TGTGCCAGCAGTACGACAGGTTCGAACACCGGGGAGCTGTTTTTT.

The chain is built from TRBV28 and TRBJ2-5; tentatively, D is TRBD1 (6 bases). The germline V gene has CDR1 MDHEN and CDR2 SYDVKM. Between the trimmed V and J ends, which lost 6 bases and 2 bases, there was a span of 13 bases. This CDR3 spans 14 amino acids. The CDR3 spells CASSLSDSQETQYF. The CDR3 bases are TGTGCCAGCAGCCTATCGGACAGTCAAGAGACCCAGTACTTC. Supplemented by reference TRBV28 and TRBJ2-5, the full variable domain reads DVKVTQSSRYLVKRTGEKVFLECVQDMDHENMFWYRQDPGLGLRLIYFSYDVKMKEKGDIPEGYSVSREKKERFSLILESASTNQTSMYLCASSLSDSQETQYFGPGTRLLVL.

The CDR3 region is CASSIALAGGVGSGANVLTF. CDR3 DNA sequence: TGTGCCAGTAGTATAGCACTAGCGGGAGGCGTTGGCTCTGGGGCCAACGTCCTGACTTTC. The chain links TRBV19 to TRBJ2-6, with TRBD2 identical over 12 bases. Trimming at V came to 1 base and at J to 0 bases, leaving 7 bases not matched to a gene. This CDR3 comprises 20 residues. Per the germline V gene, CDR1 is LNHDA and CDR2 is SQIVND (reference sequence). Full variable domain (outside the CDR3, taken from reference TRBV19 and TRBJ2-6): DGGITQSPKYLFRKEGQNVTLSCEQNLNHDAMYWYRQDPGQGLRLIYYSQIVNDFQKGDIAEGYSVSREKKESFPLTVTSAQKNPTAFYLCASSIALAGGVGSGANVLTFGAGSRLTVL.

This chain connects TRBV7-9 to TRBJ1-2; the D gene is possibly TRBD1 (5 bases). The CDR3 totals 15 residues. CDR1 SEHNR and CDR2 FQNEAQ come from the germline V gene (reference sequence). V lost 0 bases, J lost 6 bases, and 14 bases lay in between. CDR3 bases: TGTGCCAGCAGCTTAGCTTTGGGGGGACCGGATGGCTACACCTTC. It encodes CASSLALGGPDGYTF.

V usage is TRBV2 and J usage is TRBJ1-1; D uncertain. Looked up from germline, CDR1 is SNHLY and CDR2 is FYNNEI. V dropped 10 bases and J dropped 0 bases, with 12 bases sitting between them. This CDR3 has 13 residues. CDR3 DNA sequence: TGTGCCACCCAGGCGGGCCTGAACACTGAAGCTTTCTTT. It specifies CATQAGLNTEAFF.

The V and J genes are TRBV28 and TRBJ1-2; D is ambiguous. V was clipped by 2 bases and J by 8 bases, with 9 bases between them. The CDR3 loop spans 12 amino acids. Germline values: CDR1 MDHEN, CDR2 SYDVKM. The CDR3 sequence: CASSLRDYGYTF. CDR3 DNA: TGTGCCAGCAGTTTACGGGATTACGGCTACACCTTC.

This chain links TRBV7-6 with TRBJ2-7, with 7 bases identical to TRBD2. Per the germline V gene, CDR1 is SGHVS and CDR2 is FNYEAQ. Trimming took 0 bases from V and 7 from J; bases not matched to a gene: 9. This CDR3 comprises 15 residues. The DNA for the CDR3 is TGTGCCAGCAGCTTAGCCGGGGGGAGGGCTGAGGAGCAGTACTTC. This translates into CASSLAGGRAEEQYF.

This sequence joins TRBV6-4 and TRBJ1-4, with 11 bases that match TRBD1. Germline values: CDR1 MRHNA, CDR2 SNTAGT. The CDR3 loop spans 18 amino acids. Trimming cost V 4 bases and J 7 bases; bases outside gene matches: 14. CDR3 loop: CASSAPGQGAPDGEKLFF. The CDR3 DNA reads TGTGCCAGCAGTGCACCTGGACAGGGGGCGCCGGACGGTGAAAAACTGTTTTTT.

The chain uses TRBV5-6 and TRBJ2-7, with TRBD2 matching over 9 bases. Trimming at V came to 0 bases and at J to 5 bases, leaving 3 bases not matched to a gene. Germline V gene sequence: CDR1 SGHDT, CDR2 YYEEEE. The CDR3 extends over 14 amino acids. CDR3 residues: CASSLGWTSDEQYF. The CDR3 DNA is TGTGCCAGCAGCTTGGGTTGGACTAGCGACGAGCAGTACTTC.

The DNA of the CDR3 is TGTGCCATCAGTGAGTGGGGGGGGAACACTGAAGCTTTCTTT. It yields the protein CAISEWGGNTEAFF. The chain uses TRBV10-3 and TRBJ1-1; D possibly corresponds to TRBD1 (5 bases). V was trimmed by 1 base and J by 1 base, leaving 7 bases between them. This CDR3 is built from 14 residues. Germline lookup yields CDR1 ENHRY and CDR2 SYGVKD.

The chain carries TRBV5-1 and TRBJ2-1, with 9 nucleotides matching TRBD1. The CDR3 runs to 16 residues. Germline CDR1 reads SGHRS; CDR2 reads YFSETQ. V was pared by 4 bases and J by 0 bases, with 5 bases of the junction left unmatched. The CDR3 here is CASSIGTGSSYNEQFF. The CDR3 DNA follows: TGCGCCAGCAGCATTGGGACAGGGAGCTCCTACAATGAGCAGTTCTTC.